This T cell receptor (beta chain) was obtained from a study of T-cell memory formation after mild COVID-19. The sample holds a few counts of this clonotype. As yet, its antigen is unknown. Study-level results: Second-wave clones reaching peak frequency on day 37 lacked confirmed SARS-CoV-2 specificity. Contracting clones from day 15 to 85 had balanced CD4/CD8; later expanders favoured CD4+.

After 5'RACE with constant-segment primers, TCR alpha and TCR beta cDNA libraries carrying sample barcodes and UMIs were obtained. TCRdb re-called the 5' RACE reads through MiXCR, storing one row per CDR3 protein. This sample has some 300,000 distinct CDR3 sequences, with 20% to 25% found just once. Sequenced sample: PBMCs or a T cell subset sorted from them (not recorded which). The receptor's source is a young man who had mild COVID-19 (a few samples of this study predate the infection). Cell type and time point are not known.

The CDR3 region is CASSQARVAGYTF. The CDR3 nucleotides are TGTGCCAGCAGCCAAGCCAGGGTGGCTGGCTACACCTTC. The V gene is TRBV14, the J gene TRBJ1-2, with a possible D match to TRBD1 (5 bases). The CDR3 length is 13 residues. Germline V gene data show CDR1 as SGHDN and CDR2 as FVKESK. The ends were cut back, 1 base at V and 7 bases at J, with 10 bases in the middle.